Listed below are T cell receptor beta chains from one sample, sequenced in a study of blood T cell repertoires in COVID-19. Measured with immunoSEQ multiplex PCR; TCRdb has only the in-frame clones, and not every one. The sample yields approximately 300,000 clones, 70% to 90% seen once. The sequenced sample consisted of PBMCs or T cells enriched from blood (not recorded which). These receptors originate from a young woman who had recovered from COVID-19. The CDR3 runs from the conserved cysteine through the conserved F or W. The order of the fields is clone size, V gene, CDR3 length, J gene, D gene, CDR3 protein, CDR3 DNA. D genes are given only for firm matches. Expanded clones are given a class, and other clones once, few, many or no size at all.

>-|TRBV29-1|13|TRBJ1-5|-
CSVADNSNQPQHF
TGCAGCGTCGCCGACAATAGCAATCAGCCCCAGCATTTT
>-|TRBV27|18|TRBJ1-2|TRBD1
CASSLYKGPTGGGEGYTF
TGTGCCAGCAGTTTGTATAAGGGCCCAACAGGGGGAGGAGAAGGCTACACCTTC
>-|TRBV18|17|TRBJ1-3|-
CASSLSQGSRIGNTIYF
TGTGCCAGCTCACTTTCACAGGGTTCGAGGATTGGAAACACCATATATTTT
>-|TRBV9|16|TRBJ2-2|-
CASSVAPGEGTGELFF
TGTGCCAGCAGCGTAGCTCCAGGGGAGGGAACCGGGGAGCTGTTTTTT
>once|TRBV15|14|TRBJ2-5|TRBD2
CATSAVGGGETQYF
TGTGCCACCAGCGCTGTCGGGGGAGGGGAGACCCAGTACTTC
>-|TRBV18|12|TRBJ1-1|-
CASSPLGTEAFF
TGTGCCAGCTCACCACTCGGGACTGAAGCTTTCTTT
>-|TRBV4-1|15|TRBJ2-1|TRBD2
CASSQVGTSIGEQFF
TGCGCCAGCAGCCAAGTTGGGACTAGCATAGGAGAGCAGTTCTTC
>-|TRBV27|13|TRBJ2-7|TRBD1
CASGKRDRDEQYF
TGTGCCAGCGGCAAACGGGACAGGGATGAGCAGTACTTC
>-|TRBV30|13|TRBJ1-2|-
CAWSARGGFGYTF
TGTGCCTGGAGCGCCCGGGGGGGGTTTGGCTACACCTTC
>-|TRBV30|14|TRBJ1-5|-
CAWSGVYSNQPQHF
TGTGCCTGGAGTGGAGTGTATAGCAATCAGCCCCAGCATTTT
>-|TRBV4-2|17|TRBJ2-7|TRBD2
CASSQVRAGGGAYEQYF
TGTGCCAGCAGCCAAGTGCGGGCAGGCGGGGGGGCCTACGAGCAGTACTTC
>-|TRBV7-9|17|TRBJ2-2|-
CASSPSRAGSNTGELFF
TGTGCCAGCAGCCCGAGTCGGGCGGGGTCGAACACCGGGGAGCTGTTTTTT
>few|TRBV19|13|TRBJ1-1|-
CASSRHRDTEAFF
TGTGCCAGTAGTCGGCACAGGGATACTGAAGCTTTCTTT
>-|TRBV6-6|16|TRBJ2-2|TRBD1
CASSSGQGAGGGELFF
TGTGCCAGCAGTTCCGGACAGGGGGCAGGTGGCGGGGAGCTGTTTTTT
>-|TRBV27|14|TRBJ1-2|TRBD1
CASRSGQGHYGYTF
TGTGCCAGCAGATCGGGACAGGGGCACTATGGCTACACCTTC
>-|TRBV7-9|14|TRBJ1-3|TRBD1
CASSPQDRGYTIYF
TGTGCCAGCAGCCCTCAGGACAGGGGATACACCATATATTTT
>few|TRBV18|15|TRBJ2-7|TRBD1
CASSPGAGGIYEQYF
TGTGCCAGCTCACCAGGGGCAGGGGGAATCTACGAGCAGTACTTC
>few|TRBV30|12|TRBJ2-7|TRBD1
CAWSRQGDEQYF
TGTGCCTGGAGTAGGCAGGGGGACGAGCAGTACTTC
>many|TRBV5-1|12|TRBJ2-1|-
CASSLHDNEQFF
TGCGCCAGCAGCTTACACGACAATGAGCAGTTCTTC
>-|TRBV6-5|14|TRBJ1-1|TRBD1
CASSLQGTYTEAFF
TGTGCCAGCAGTTTACAGGGGACTTACACTGAAGCTTTCTTT
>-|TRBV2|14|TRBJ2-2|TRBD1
CASTGTGNTGELFF
TGTGCCAGCACCGGGACAGGGAACACCGGGGAGCTGTTTTTT
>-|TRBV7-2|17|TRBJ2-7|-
CASSFQGGGAGPYEQYF
TGTGCCAGCAGCTTTCAGGGCGGGGGCGCCGGTCCCTACGAGCAGTACTTC
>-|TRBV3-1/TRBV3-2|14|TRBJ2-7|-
CASSLGGHSYEQYF
TGTGCCAGCAGCCTCGGAGGTCACTCCTACGAGCAGTACTTC
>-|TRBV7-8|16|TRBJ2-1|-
CASSLRGGLRSNEQFF
TGTGCCAGCAGCCTCCGCGGGGGCCTGAGGTCCAATGAGCAGTTCTTC
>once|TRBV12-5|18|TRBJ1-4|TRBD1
CASGLVLWNEGATEKLFF
TGTGCTAGTGGTTTGGTACTTTGGAACGAGGGGGCAACTGAAAAACTGTTTTTT
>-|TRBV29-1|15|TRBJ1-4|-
CSVSGSGATNEKLFF
TGCAGCGTTTCAGGGTCGGGGGCAACTAATGAAAAACTGTTTTTT